The rows below give T cell receptor beta chains drawn from one sample of a study of blood T cell repertoires in COVID-19. Data came from immunoSEQ multiplex PCR; TCRdb stores just in-frame clones and leaves some out. The table includes tens of thousands of clones, about 80% detected once. Sequencing was carried out using peripheral blood. The receptors stem from a human donor in a cohort sampled during active COVID-19. The CDR3 runs from the conserved cysteine through the conserved F or W. Each record gives: clone size, D gene, V gene, J gene, CDR3 DNA, CDR3 protein. A D gene is named only where the DNA matches it firmly. Part of the rows lack a size; the others show once, few, many or a class for expanded clones.

>NA|NA|TRBV27|TRBJ2-1
TGTGCCAGCAGTTTGGCCGGGACCTACAATGAGCAGTTCTTC
CASSLAGTYNEQFF
>NA|TRBD1|TRBV6-5|TRBJ2-7
TGTGCCAGCAGTCACTCAAGGCAGGGGGCCTACGAGCAGTACTTC
CASSHSRQGAYEQYF
>NA|NA|TRBV9|TRBJ1-4
TGTGCCAGCAGCGGGACAGCAGCAACTAATGAAAAACTGTTTTTT
CASSGTAATNEKLFF
>NA|NA|TRBV4-2|TRBJ2-2
TGTGCCAGCAGCCAAGGTCACGGGGAGCTGTTTTTT
CASSQGHGELFF
>NA|NA|TRBV4-2|TRBJ2-5
TGTGCCAGCAGCCCCTCATTTAGAATCCAAGAGACCCAGTACTTC
CASSPSFRIQETQYF
>NA|NA|TRBV2|TRBJ2-7
TGTGCCAGCAGCATGGGGGCTTCCTACGAGCAGTACTTC
CASSMGASYEQYF
>NA|NA|TRBV18|TRBJ2-2
TGTGCCAGCTCACCTATGCGGGGGAACACCGGGGAGCTGTTTTTT
CASSPMRGNTGELFF
>NA|NA|TRBV3-1/TRBV3-2|TRBJ2-2
TGTGCCAGCAGCCCTAGGGGCGGGGAGCTGTTTTTT
CASSPRGGELFF
>once|TRBD1|TRBV11-3|TRBJ1-3
TGTGCCAGCAGCTCGATAGAGGCCCCCACAGGGGATGGAAACACCATATATTTT
CASSSIEAPTGDGNTIYF
>once|TRBD1|TRBV6-1|TRBJ1-6
TGTGCCAGCAGTGACACAGGGGATTCACCCCTCCACTTT
CASSDTGDSPLHF
>NA|NA|TRBV18|TRBJ1-5
TGTGCCAGCTCACCAGCCCCCGGGAGGGCCAATCAGCCCCAGCATTTT
CASSPAPGRANQPQHF
>NA|TRBD1|TRBV29-1|TRBJ2-1
TGCAGCGTTGAGACCGGACAGGGAATCTACAATGAGCAGTTCTTC
CSVETGQGIYNEQFF
>NA|NA|TRBV9|TRBJ2-7
TGTGCCAGCAGCCCCACAGGCCACCCCTACGAGCAGTACTTC
CASSPTGHPYEQYF
>NA|TRBD2|TRBV5-4|TRBJ2-7
TGTGCCAGCAGCTTGGAAGCGGGGGGGTCCTACGAGCAGTACTTC
CASSLEAGGSYEQYF
>NA|TRBD2|TRBV6-5|TRBJ2-2
TGTGCCAGCAGTTATTCAGCGGGGGGGCGTACCGGGGAGCTGTTTTTT
CASSYSAGGRTGELFF
>NA|TRBD2|TRBV11-2|TRBJ2-5
TGTGCCAGCAGCTTAGGTGCTAGCGGGGGGGCCAAAGAGACCCAGTACTTC
CASSLGASGGAKETQYF
>NA|TRBD2|TRBV10-3|TRBJ2-3
TGTGCCATCAGTGAGTCTAGGGCGGGAGGTTACACAGATACGCAGTATTTT
CAISESRAGGYTDTQYF
>once|TRBD1|TRBV13|TRBJ2-7
TGTGCCAGCAGCATACAGGGGAGCTCCTACGAGCAGTACTTC
CASSIQGSSYEQYF
>once|NA|TRBV9|TRBJ2-1
TGTGCCAGCAGCGTAGCTCTGGGGGCAGGAGACAATGAGCAGTTCTTC
CASSVALGAGDNEQFF
>NA|TRBD1|TRBV7-6|TRBJ2-1
TGTGCCAGCACCGAATTGGACAGGGGTCCCTACAATGAGCAGTTCTTC
CASTELDRGPYNEQFF
>NA|TRBD1|TRBV6-1|TRBJ2-7
TGTGCCAGCAGTGATCCGGGACAGGGCGCTTCCTACGAGCAGTACTTC
CASSDPGQGASYEQYF
>NA|TRBD1|TRBV7-9|TRBJ2-7
TGTGCCAGCAGCCTCGATGTTTTGGGGACAGGGGGAGATGAGCAGTACTTC
CASSLDVLGTGGDEQYF
>NA|NA|TRBV19|TRBJ2-5
TGTGCCAGTAGTATCGCAGGATTCCAAGAGACCCAGTACTTC
CASSIAGFQETQYF
>NA|NA|TRBV12-3/TRBV12-4|TRBJ1-2
TGTGCCAGCAGAACCGGGACTGAACATGGCTACACCTTC
CASRTGTEHGYTF
>NA|TRBD2|TRBV6-2/TRBV6-3|TRBJ2-7
TGTGCCAGCAGTTCAGTCCCGGGACTAGCTCGAGAGCAGTACTTC
CASSSVPGLAREQYF
>NA|TRBD2|TRBV5-1|TRBJ2-7
TGCGCCAGCAGCTTGGGAGCCGGGGGGGCCTACGAGCAGTACTTC
CASSLGAGGAYEQYF
>NA|NA|TRBV29-1|TRBJ2-3
TGCAGCGGGCGGGGCTCAGGACGGGGGAGCACAGATACGCAGTATTTT
CSGRGSGRGSTDTQYF
>NA|NA|TRBV5-6|TRBJ2-2
TGTGCCAGCAGCTTGTCGTTCGCCGGGGAGCTGTTTTTT
CASSLSFAGELFF
>medium-sized|TRBD2|TRBV5-1|TRBJ2-5
TGCGCCAGCAGCTCAGCGGGGGGCGAAGAGACCCAGTACTTC
CASSSAGGEETQYF
>NA|TRBD2|TRBV7-3|TRBJ2-1
TGTGCCAGCAGCAAATATTGGACTAGCGGCAGTGATGAGCAGTTCTTC
CASSKYWTSGSDEQFF
>NA|TRBD2|TRBV6-1|TRBJ2-7
TGTGCCAGCAGTGAGGTGACTAGCGGTTACGAGCAGTACTTC
CASSEVTSGYEQYF
>NA|TRBD1|TRBV2|TRBJ1-5
TGTGCCAGCTCGGACAGGGTAAAACAGCCCCAGCATTTT
CASSDRVKQPQHF
>NA|NA|TRBV7-2|TRBJ1-1
TGTGCCAGCAGCTTGGGACAAGTGAACACTGAAGCTTTCTTT
CASSLGQVNTEAFF
>once|NA|TRBV5-1|TRBJ2-7
TGCGCCAGCAGCTGGAGGGACAGTGGGGGCGAGCAGTACTTC
CASSWRDSGGEQYF
>NA|NA|TRBV5-5|TRBJ2-5
TGTGCCAGCAGCCTAGCGATTCAGGGAGAGACCCAGTACTTC
CASSLAIQGETQYF
>NA|NA|TRBV5-6|TRBJ1-2
TGTGCCAGCAGCTTGGCCGACGGGGGTGGCTACACCTTC
CASSLADGGGYTF
>NA|NA|TRBV5-1|TRBJ2-5
TGCGCCAGCAGCGGAGGGGTCCAAGAGACCCAGTACTTC
CASSGGVQETQYF
>medium-sized|NA|TRBV4-3|TRBJ2-1
TGCGCCAGCAGCCAAGATTGGTCACAGAACAATGAGCAGTTCTTC
CASSQDWSQNNEQFF
>NA|NA|TRBV24-1|TRBJ1-6
TGTGCCACCAGTGCCGGGACAACTTATAATTCACCCCTCCACTTT
CATSAGTTYNSPLHF
>NA|TRBD1|TRBV28|TRBJ1-2
TGTGCCAGCAGTTCCACGACAGGGTTCGGCTACACCTTC
CASSSTTGFGYTF